This T cell receptor beta chain was sequenced for a study of T cell clonality in common variable immunodeficiency. The method was immunoSEQ multiplex PCR; TCRdb's version includes in-frame clones alone and lacks a portion of them. The repertoire shows about 9,200 clones, none seen only once; the top ten take less than 5.5%. Study results and caveats: Fewer deletions and N-nucleotide insertions were reportedly seen in common variable immunodeficiency TCR beta sequences. Repertoire-complication correlations in CVID were limited by patient heterogeneity.

This clone came up many times. The antigen is undetermined. The CDR3 end is not reached by the read, which stops 3 residues before it; the germline J gene fills it in. Diagnosis required reduced IgG, IgA and/or IgM with specific antibody deficiency. Patients and controls were mostly of Caucasian heritage. Looked up from germline, CDR1 is DFQATT and CDR2 is SNEGSKA (reference sequence). This CDR3 contains 15 residues. Losses at the gene ends were 5 bases for V and 4 bases for J; bases not matched to a gene: 9. The source of this sequence is a human donor with common variable immunodeficiency. The rearrangement uses TRBV20-1 and TRBJ2-3; 10 nucleotides match TRBD2. Sequencing was carried out using peripheral blood mononuclear cells. CDR3 DNA (partial): TGCAGTGCTCCCCAGAGCGGGAGGGCCCCAGATACG. Amino acid sequence: CSAPQSGRAPDT. The full-length CDR3 reads as CSAPQSGRAPDTQYF.